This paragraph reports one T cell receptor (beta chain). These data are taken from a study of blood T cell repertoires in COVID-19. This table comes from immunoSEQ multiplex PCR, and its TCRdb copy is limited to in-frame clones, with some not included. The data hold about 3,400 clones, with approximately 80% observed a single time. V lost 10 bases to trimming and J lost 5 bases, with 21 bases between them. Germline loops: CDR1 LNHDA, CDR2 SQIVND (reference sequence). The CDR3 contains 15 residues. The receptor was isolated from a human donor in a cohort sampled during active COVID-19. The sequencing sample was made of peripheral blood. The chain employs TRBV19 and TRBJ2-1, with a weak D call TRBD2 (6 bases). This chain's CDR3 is CATSLGLLFNNEQFF. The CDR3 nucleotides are TGTGCCACGTCCTTGGGACTCCTCTTTAACAATGAGCAGTTCTTC.